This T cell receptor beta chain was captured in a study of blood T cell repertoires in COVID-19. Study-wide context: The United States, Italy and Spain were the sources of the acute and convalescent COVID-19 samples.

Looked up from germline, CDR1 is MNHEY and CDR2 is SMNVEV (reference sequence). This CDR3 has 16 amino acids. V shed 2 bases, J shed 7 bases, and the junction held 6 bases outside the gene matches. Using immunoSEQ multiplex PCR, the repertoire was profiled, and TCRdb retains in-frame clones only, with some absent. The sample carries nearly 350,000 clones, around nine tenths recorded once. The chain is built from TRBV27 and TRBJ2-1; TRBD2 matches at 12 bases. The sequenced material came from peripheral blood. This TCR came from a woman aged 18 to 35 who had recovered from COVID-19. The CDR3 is CASSLEGTSGLNEQFF. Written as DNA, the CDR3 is TGTGCCAGCAGTTTAGAGGGGACTAGCGGGCTAAATGAGCAGTTCTTC.